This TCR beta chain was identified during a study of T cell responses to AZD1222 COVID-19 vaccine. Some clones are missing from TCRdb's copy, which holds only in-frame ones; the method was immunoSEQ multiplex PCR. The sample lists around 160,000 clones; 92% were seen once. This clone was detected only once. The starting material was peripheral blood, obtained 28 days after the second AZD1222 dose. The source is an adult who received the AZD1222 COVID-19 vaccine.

CDR3 bases: TGTGCCAGCAGTTCCCGGACAGGGGGAGTGCAGCCCCAGCATTTT. It codes for CASSSRTGGVQPQHF. V usage is TRBV6-5 and J usage is TRBJ1-5; the match to TRBD1 covers 10 bases. CDR3 length: 15 amino acids. Trimming cost V 4 bases and J 7 bases; bases outside gene matches: 7. The germline V gene has CDR1 MNHEY and CDR2 SVGAGI.